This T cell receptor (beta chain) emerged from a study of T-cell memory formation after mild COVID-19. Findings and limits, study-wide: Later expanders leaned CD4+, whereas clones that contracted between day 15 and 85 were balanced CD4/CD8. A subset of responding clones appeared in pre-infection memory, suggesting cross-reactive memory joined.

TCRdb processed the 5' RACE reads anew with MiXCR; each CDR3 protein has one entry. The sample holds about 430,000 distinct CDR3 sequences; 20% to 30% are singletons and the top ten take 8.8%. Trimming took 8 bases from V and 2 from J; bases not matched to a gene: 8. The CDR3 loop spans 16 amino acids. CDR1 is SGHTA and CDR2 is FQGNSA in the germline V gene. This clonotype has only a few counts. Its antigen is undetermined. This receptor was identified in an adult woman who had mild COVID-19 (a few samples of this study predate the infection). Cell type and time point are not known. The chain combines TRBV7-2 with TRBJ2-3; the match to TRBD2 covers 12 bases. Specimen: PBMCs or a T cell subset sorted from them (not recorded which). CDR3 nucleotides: TGTGCCAGCGTAACCGCTAGCGGGAGGGCCACAGATACGCAGTATTTT. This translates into CASVTASGRATDTQYF.